This entry lists 30 T cell receptor beta chains sequenced from one sample in a study of blood T cell repertoires in COVID-19. TCRdb's table, derived via immunoSEQ multiplex PCR, lists solely in-frame clones and lacks some. In the table there are 250,000 to 350,000 clones, roughly 91% of which are singletons. Sequenced input: PBMCs or T cells enriched from blood (not recorded which). The receptors were sampled from a woman in her sixties in a cohort exposed to, infected with or recovered from COVID-19 (not recorded which).

This rearrangement joins TRBV2 to TRBJ1-4, with D unresolved. Trimming shortened V by 3 bases and J by 8 bases, and 10 bases separated the two germline ends. The CDR3 totals 13 residues. Germline V gives CDR1 SNHLY, CDR2 FYNNEI. In nucleotides, the CDR3 is TGTGCCAGCAGTGAGGTCAGTTTCGAAAAACTGTTTTTT. This sequence encodes CASSEVSFEKLFF.

The chain is built from TRBV27 and TRBJ2-7, with 8 bases identical to TRBD1. The V and J ends lost 5 bases and 3 bases, in that order; junction bases with no gene match: 9. Germline CDR1 and CDR2: MNHEY and SMNVEV (reference sequence). The length of the CDR3 is 15 residues. The CDR3 nucleotides are TGTGCCAGCAGTATTGCTCTCGGACAGGGCTACGAGCAGTACTTC. Translating gives CASSIALGQGYEQYF.

In its sample, this clone was seen once. The V gene is TRBV20-1, the J gene TRBJ1-2; D is perhaps TRBD1 (5 bases). The CDR3 length is 14 residues. CDR1 is DFQATT and CDR2 is SNEGSKA in the germline V gene (reference sequence). Between the trimmed V and J ends, which lost 6 bases and 1 base, there was a span of 15 bases. This chain's CDR3 is CSASGGGGNYGYTF. CDR3 DNA sequence: TGCAGTGCGAGTGGGGGAGGTGGTAACTATGGCTACACCTTC.

V and J are TRBV28 and TRBJ2-7; tentatively, D is TRBD1 (6 bases). Between the trimmed V and J ends, which lost 7 bases and 3 bases, there was a span of 13 bases. This CDR3 has 13 amino acids. The germline V gene encodes CDR1 MDHEN and CDR2 SYDVKM. CDR3 protein: CASTLGGFYEQYF. CDR3 in DNA: TGTGCCAGCACCTTAGGGGGATTCTACGAGCAGTACTTC.

This chain links TRBV5-1 with TRBJ1-3; 7 positions agree with TRBD1. Germline V gene sequence: CDR1 SGHRS, CDR2 YFSETQ. This CDR3 has 15 amino acids. The V segment lost 0 bases and the J segment 2 bases; nucleotides outside the gene matches: 2. The CDR3 DNA reads as TGCGCCAGCAGCTTGGGAACAGGGGCTGGAAACACCATATATTTT. Its protein is CASSLGTGAGNTIYF.

The V and J genes are TRBV28 and TRBJ2-3; TRBD1 aligns across 10 bases. From germline, CDR1 is MDHEN and CDR2 SYDVKM. With 7 bases clipped from V and 7 bases from J, the junction kept 14 bases outside the gene matches. This CDR3 is built from 16 residues. The CDR3 DNA reads TGTGCCAGCACAATTGCGACAGGGGGCGCCGGTAATACGCAGTATTTT. This sequence encodes CASTIATGGAGNTQYF.

This chain uses TRBV7-9 with TRBJ1-2, with TRBD1 matching over 7 bases. Germline V lookup: CDR1 SEHNR, CDR2 FQNEAQ (reference sequence). Trimming removed 2 bases from V and 5 bases from J; junction bases left unmatched: 5. The CDR3 spans 14 residues. For the CDR3, the DNA is TGTGCCAGCAGCTTACGACAGGGAGTATATGGCTACACCTTC. Amino acid sequence: CASSLRQGVYGYTF.

This chain joins TRBV6-2 or TRBV6-3 and TRBJ2-7; D might be TRBD1 (6 bases). V was pared by 5 bases and J by 0 bases, with 14 bases between. The CDR3 runs 15 residues. The germline V gene has CDR1 MNHEY and CDR2 SVGEGT. CDR3 sequence: CASSPVTGGSYEQYF. CDR3 sequence (DNA): TGTGCCAGCAGTCCGGTGACAGGTGGCTCCTACGAGCAGTACTTC.

This rearrangement joins TRBV19 to TRBJ2-3; 8 bases map to TRBD2. The V gene end was trimmed by 4 bases and the J gene end by 2 bases; junction bases not matched to a gene: 5. The CDR3 runs to 15 residues. Germline CDR1 and CDR2: LNHDA and SQIVND (reference sequence). The chain's CDR3 is CASSSASGFTDTQYF. In DNA form, the CDR3 reads TGTGCCAGTAGTAGTGCTAGCGGGTTCACAGATACGCAGTATTTT.

In this sample, this clone turned up many times. The chain recombines TRBV4-2 with TRBJ1-4; 8 nucleotides line up with TRBD1. The CDR3 extends over 15 amino acids. Germline V gives CDR1 LGHNA, CDR2 YNFKEQ. J was trimmed by 7 bases and V by 5 bases; bases with no gene match: 9. CDR3: CASSSFRGRSEKLFF. CDR3 nucleotides: TGTGCCAGCAGCTCGTTCAGGGGGCGTAGTGAAAAACTGTTTTTT.

This clone was detected only once. The V gene is TRBV29-1, the J gene TRBJ1-3; weak D call: TRBD1 (5 bases). The CDR3 runs to 13 residues. The V and J ends lost 1 base and 5 bases respectively, with 9 bases between them. Per the germline V gene, CDR1 is SQVTM and CDR2 is ANQGSEA. Here the CDR3 DNA reads TGCAGCGTTGAAGTAGACAGTAGAAACACCATATATTTT. Protein: CSVEVDSRNTIYF.

The V gene is TRBV19, the J gene TRBJ1-5; no clear D gene. CDR3 size: 13 residues. Germline values: CDR1 LNHDA, CDR2 SQIVND (reference sequence). V lost 5 bases and J 5 bases, leaving 10 bases between the germline ends. The CDR3 loop is CASSRDGYQPQHF. The CDR3, as DNA: TGTGCCAGTAGTCGAGACGGGTATCAGCCCCAGCATTTT.

The chain combines TRBV30 with TRBJ2-3, with 8 bases aligning to TRBD2. Per germline, CDR1 GTSNPN and CDR2 SVGIG (reference sequence). V shed 0 bases and J 3 bases; nucleotides not matched to a gene: 2. The CDR3 is made up of 14 amino acids. This CDR3 is CAWSVAGATDTQYF. CDR3 DNA: TGTGCCTGGAGTGTAGCGGGAGCAACAGATACGCAGTATTTT.

The chain has TRBV2 and TRBJ2-5; perhaps TRBD1 as D (5 bases). Germline V lookup: CDR1 SNHLY, CDR2 FYNNEI. This CDR3 is 14 amino acids long. Trimming stripped 1 base from V and 0 bases from J, with 6 bases between. CDR3 amino acids: CASSEGTHQETQYF. The CDR3 coding sequence is TGTGCCAGCAGTGAAGGGACACACCAAGAGACCCAGTACTTC.

The rearrangement joins TRBV5-1 to TRBJ2-1; D unresolved. The germline V gene encodes CDR1 SGHRS and CDR2 YFSETQ. This CDR3 is built from 12 residues. The ends were cut back, 0 bases at V and 5 bases at J, with 3 bases in the middle. For the CDR3, the DNA is TGCGCCAGCAGCTTGGCGGACAATGAGCAGTTCTTC. It translates to CASSLADNEQFF.

V is TRBV6-5 and J is TRBJ2-1; TRBD2 matches at 11 bases. The length of the CDR3 is 14 residues. Germline V gene data show CDR1 as MNHEY and CDR2 as SVGAGI. Unmatched junction bases numbered 6, after V lost 4 bases and J lost 10 bases. In nucleotides, the CDR3 is TGTGCCAGCAGTTTTAGCGGGAGGGCCAAAGAGCAGTTCTTC. Translated, it gives CASSFSGRAKEQFF.

The chain combines TRBV2 with TRBJ1-2; 11 positions match TRBD1. Looked up from germline, CDR1 is SNHLY and CDR2 is FYNNEI. V lost 7 bases, J lost 7 bases, and 14 bases stayed unmatched. The CDR3 consists of 16 residues. The CDR3 sequence is CASKNSPGQGVRGYTF. The CDR3 DNA reads TGTGCCAGCAAGAATAGTCCGGGACAGGGGGTTCGTGGCTACACCTTC. Supplemented by reference TRBV2 and TRBJ1-2, the full variable domain reads EPEVTQTPSHQVTQMGQEVILRCVPISNHLYFYWYRQILGQKVEFLVSFYNNEISEKSEIFDDQFSVERPDGSNFTLKIRSTKLEDSAMYFCASKNSPGQGVRGYTFGSGTRLTVV.

The chain uses TRBV28 and TRBJ2-1; 9 bases line up with TRBD1. Germline CDR1 reads MDHEN; CDR2 reads SYDVKM. The CDR3 length is 16 residues. V lost 5 bases, J lost 2 bases, and 7 bases stayed unmatched. DNA of the CDR3: TGTGCCAGCAGTCGGAACCGGGACAGGGCCTACAATGAGCAGTTCTTC. This codes for CASSRNRDRAYNEQFF.

A note on this clone: The same CDR3 arises from other DNA sequences in this sample as well. The chain is built from TRBV19 and TRBJ2-7; 9 bases match TRBD1. Germline V gene data show CDR1 as LNHDA and CDR2 as SQIVND (reference sequence). The CDR3 totals 16 residues. The V segment lost 5 bases and the J segment 0 bases; nucleotides outside the gene matches: 8. The CDR3: CASSPGTGKSSYEQYF. CDR3 in DNA: TGTGCCAGTAGTCCGGGGACAGGGAAAAGCTCCTACGAGCAGTACTTC.

DNA for the CDR3: TGTGCCAGTAGTATAATTGCGGGCACTGAAGCTTTCTTT. Translated: CASSIIAGTEAFF. J is TRBJ1-1 and V is TRBV19, with D uncertain. CDR3 length: 13 amino acids. V was shortened by 2 bases and J by 4 bases, with 8 bases between the two germline ends. Germline lookup yields CDR1 LNHDA and CDR2 SQIVND (reference sequence). Looking up the rest from reference TRBV19 and TRBJ1-1 gives the full variable domain: DGGITQSPKYLFRKEGQNVTLSCEQNLNHDAMYWYRQDPGQGLRLIYYSQIVNDFQKGDIAEGYSVSREKKESFPLTVTSAQKNPTAFYLCASSIIAGTEAFFGQGTRLTVV.

This chain links TRBV1 with TRBJ1-1; the table's D call, TRBD1, was not checked against the DNA. TRBV1 is shown as a pseudogene. The CDR3 extends over 15 amino acids. The CDR3 DNA follows: TGCACCAGCAGCCGCCGAACAGGGGCTTTCACTGAAGCTTTCTTT. It is translated as CTSSRRTGAFTEAFF.

The rearrangement uses TRBV19 and TRBJ1-2; unclear D gene. Trimming shortened V by 6 bases and J by 0 bases, and 8 bases separated the two germline ends. The germline CDR1 and CDR2 sequences are LNHDA and SQIVND (reference sequence). The CDR3 has 13 residues. The CDR3 loop is CASRTDSNYGYTF. The CDR3 nucleotides read TGTGCCAGTAGGACTGATTCTAACTATGGCTACACCTTC.

The chain couples TRBV7-3 to TRBJ2-1; TRBD1 matches at 7 bases. There are 14 residues in the CDR3. With V trimmed by 5 bases and J by 4 bases, 5 bases remained unmatched. The germline V gene encodes CDR1 SGHTA and CDR2 FQGTGA. The CDR3, as DNA: TGTGCCAGCAGCCTCGGGACAGCATACAATGAGCAGTTCTTC. This sequence encodes CASSLGTAYNEQFF.

Comments on this clone: This specimen includes other DNA sequences encoding the same CDR3. The chain carries TRBV5-1 and TRBJ2-7, with D possibly TRBD2 on 5 matching bases. V was shortened by 0 bases and J by 0 bases, with 10 bases between the two germline ends. The germline V gene has CDR1 SGHRS and CDR2 YFSETQ. The CDR3 is 15 residues long. CDR3 DNA sequence: TGCGCCAGCAGCTTGGTCCCGGGAAGCTCCTACGAGCAGTACTTC. The encoded protein is CASSLVPGSSYEQYF.

A single count supports this clone. The gene calls are TRBV18 and TRBJ2-3; possibly TRBD1 for D (5 bases). Germline values: CDR1 KGHSH, CDR2 LQKENI. This CDR3 contains 13 residues. The ends were cut back, 3 bases at V and 3 bases at J, with 7 bases in the middle. CDR3 coding DNA: TGTGCCAGCTCACCCCCAGGGACAGATACGCAGTATTTT. It encodes CASSPPGTDTQYF.

The V gene is TRBV5-1, the J gene TRBJ2-2; 9 bases map to TRBD2. In germline, CDR1 is SGHRS, CDR2 YFSETQ. The CDR3 is 15 amino acids. J gave up 6 bases and V 3 bases, and 6 bases lay outside the gene matches. The CDR3 protein is CASSYSGRPAGELFF. CDR3 DNA: TGCGCCAGCAGCTATAGCGGGAGACCCGCCGGGGAGCTGTTTTTT.

The gene calls are TRBV3-1 (or the pseudogene TRBV3-2) and TRBJ2-1; 11 nucleotides align to TRBD2. This CDR3 has 15 amino acids. The trim removed 1 base at V and 12 bases at J, leaving 8 bases unmatched. The germline gives CDR1 LGHDT, CDR2 YNNKEL (reference sequence). This CDR3 reads CASSQAIAGGPSQFF. Here the CDR3 DNA reads TGTGCCAGCAGCCAAGCGATAGCGGGAGGGCCGTCGCAGTTCTTC.

The rearrangement links TRBV24-1 to TRBJ2-1; D call uncertain. This CDR3 region has 16 residues. The V and J ends lost 1 base and 2 bases respectively, with 11 bases between them. Per germline, CDR1 KGHDR and CDR2 SFDVKD. DNA for the CDR3: TGTGCCACCAGTGATTTCTCGGCAGGAACCTACAATGAGCAGTTCTTC. Residues: CATSDFSAGTYNEQFF.

The chain joins TRBV18 to TRBJ2-5; 9 bases are a match to TRBD2. Looked up from germline, CDR1 is KGHSH and CDR2 is LQKENI. Unmatched junction bases numbered 3, after V lost 3 bases and J lost 4 bases. This CDR3 is 14 amino acids long. This CDR3 is CASSPVLAGETQYF. The CDR3 DNA follows: TGTGCCAGCTCACCGGTACTAGCGGGAGAGACCCAGTACTTC.

The CDR3 DNA follows: TGTGCCAGCAGCTCCTACAGGGGGCTAGGAAACACCATATATTTT. Protein: CASSSYRGLGNTIYF. V is TRBV5-6 and J is TRBJ1-3; 9 bases map to TRBD1. There are 15 residues in the CDR3. The germline CDR1 and CDR2 sequences are SGHDT and YYEEEE. The V gene end was trimmed by 3 bases and the J gene end by 4 bases; junction bases not matched to a gene: 5.